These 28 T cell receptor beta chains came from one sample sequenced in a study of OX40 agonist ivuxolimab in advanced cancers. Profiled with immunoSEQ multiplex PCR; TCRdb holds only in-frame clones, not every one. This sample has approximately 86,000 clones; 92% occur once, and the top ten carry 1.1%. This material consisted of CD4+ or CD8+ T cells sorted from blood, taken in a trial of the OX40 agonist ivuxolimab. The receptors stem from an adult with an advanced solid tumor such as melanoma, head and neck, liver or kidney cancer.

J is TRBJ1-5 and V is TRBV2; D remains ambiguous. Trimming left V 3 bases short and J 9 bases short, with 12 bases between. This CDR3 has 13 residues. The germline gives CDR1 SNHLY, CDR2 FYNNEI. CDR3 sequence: CASSDGSLWPQHF. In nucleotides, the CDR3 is TGTGCCAGCAGTGATGGCAGTCTCTGGCCCCAGCATTTT. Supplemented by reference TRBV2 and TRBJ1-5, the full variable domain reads EPEVTQTPSHQVTQMGQEVILRCVPISNHLYFYWYRQILGQKVEFLVSFYNNEISEKSEIFDDQFSVERPDGSNFTLKIRSTKLEDSAMYFCASSDGSLWPQHFGDGTRLSIL.

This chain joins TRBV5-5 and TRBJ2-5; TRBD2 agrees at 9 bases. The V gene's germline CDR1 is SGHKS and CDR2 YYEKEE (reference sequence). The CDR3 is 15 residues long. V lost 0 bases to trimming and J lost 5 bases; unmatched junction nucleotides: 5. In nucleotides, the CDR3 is TGTGCCAGCAGCTTGGTCCTAGCGGGATTGGAGACCCAGTACTTC. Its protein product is CASSLVLAGLETQYF. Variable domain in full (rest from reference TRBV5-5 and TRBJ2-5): DAGVTQSPTHLIKTRGQQVTLRCSPISGHKSVSWYQQVLGQGPQFIFQYYEKEERGRGNFPDRFSARQFPNYSSELNVNALLLGDSALYLCASSLVLAGLETQYFGPGTRLLVL.

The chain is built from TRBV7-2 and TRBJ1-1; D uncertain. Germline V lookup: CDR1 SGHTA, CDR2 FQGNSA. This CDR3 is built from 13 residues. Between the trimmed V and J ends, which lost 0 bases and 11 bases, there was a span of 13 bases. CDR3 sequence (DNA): TGTGCCAGCAGCTTAGCGGCCCAAGGAGGGGCTTTCTTT. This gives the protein CASSLAAQGGAFF.

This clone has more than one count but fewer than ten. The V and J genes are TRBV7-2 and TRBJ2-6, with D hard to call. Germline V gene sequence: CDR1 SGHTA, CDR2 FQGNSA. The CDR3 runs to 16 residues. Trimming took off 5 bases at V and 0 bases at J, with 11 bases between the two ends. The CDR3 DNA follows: TGTGCCAGCAGCCCCCGGCAGTTCTCTGGGGCCAACGTCCTGACTTTC. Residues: CASSPRQFSGANVLTF.

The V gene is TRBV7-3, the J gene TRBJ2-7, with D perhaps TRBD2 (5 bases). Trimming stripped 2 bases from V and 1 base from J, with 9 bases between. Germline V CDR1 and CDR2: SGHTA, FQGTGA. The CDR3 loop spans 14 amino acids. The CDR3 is CASSLESGSYEQYF. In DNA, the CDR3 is TGTGCCAGCAGCTTAGAGAGCGGATCCTACGAGCAGTACTTC. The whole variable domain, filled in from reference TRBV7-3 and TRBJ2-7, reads GAGVSQTPSNKVTEKGKYVELRCDPISGHTALYWYRQSLGQGPEFLIYFQGTGAADDSGLPNDRFFAVRPEGSVSTLKIQRTERGDSAVYLCASSLESGSYEQYFGPGTRLTVT.

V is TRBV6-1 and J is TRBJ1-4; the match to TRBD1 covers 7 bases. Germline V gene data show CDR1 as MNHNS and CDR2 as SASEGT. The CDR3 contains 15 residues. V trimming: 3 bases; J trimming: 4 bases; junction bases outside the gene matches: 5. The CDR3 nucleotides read TGTGCCAGCAGTGACAGGGGGAGGGGTAATGAAAAACTGTTTTTT. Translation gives CASSDRGRGNEKLFF.

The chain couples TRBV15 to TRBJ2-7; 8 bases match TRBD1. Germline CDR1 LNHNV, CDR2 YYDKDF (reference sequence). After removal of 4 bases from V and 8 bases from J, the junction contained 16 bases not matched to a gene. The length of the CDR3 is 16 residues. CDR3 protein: CATSNRDRHLLIKQYF. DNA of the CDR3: TGTGCCACCAGCAACCGGGACAGGCACCTCCTGATAAAGCAGTACTTC.

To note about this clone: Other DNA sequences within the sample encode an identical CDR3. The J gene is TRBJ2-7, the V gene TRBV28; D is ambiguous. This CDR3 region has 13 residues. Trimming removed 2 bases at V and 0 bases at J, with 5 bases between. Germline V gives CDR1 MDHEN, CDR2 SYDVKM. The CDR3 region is CASSLGNSYEQYF. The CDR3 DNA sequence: TGTGCCAGCAGTTTAGGGAACTCCTACGAGCAGTACTTC.

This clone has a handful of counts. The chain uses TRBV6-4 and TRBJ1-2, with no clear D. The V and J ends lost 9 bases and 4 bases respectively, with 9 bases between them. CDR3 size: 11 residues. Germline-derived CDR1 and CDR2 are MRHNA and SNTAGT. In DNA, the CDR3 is TGTGCCAGTAGGATCGGCTATGGCTACACCTTC. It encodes CASRIGYGYTF.

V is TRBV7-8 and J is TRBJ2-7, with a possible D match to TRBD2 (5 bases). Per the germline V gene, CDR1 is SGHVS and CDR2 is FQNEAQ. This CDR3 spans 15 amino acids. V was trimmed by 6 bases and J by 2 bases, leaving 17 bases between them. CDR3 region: CASSPLPGIAYEQYF. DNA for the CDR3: TGTGCCAGCAGTCCACTGCCCGGGATAGCCTACGAGCAGTACTTC.

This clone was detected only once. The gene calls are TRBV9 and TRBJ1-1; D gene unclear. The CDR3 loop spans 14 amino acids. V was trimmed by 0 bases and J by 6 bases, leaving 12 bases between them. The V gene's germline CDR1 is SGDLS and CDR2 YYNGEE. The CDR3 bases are TGTGCCAGCAGCGTAGGCCCTTCGTCCCCTGAAGCTTTCTTT. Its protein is CASSVGPSSPEAFF.

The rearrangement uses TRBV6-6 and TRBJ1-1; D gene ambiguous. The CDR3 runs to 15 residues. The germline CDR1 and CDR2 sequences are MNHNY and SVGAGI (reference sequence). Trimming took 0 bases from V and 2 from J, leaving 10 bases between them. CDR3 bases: TGTGCCAGCAGTTACTCTTCCCGGCCAAACACTGAAGCTTTCTTT. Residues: CASSYSSRPNTEAFF.

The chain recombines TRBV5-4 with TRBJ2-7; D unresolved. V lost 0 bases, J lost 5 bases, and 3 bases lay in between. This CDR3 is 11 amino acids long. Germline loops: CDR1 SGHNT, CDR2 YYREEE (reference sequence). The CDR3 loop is CASSLENEQYF. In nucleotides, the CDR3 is TGTGCCAGCAGCTTGGAAAACGAGCAGTACTTC.

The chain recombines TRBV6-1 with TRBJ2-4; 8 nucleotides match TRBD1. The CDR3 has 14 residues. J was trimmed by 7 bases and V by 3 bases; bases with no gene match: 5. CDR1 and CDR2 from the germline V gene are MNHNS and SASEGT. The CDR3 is CASSETGDRNIQYF. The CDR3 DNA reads TGTGCCAGCAGTGAGACAGGGGATAGGAACATTCAGTACTTC.

CDR3 region: CASSLASHTDTQYF. CDR3 nucleotide sequence: TGCGCCAGCAGCTTGGCTTCCCACACAGATACGCAGTATTTT. The chain employs TRBV5-1 and TRBJ2-3; D remains unclear. The V end lost 0 bases, the J end lost 2 bases, and 7 bases lay between the germline ends. The CDR3 is 14 residues long. CDR1 SGHRS and CDR2 YFSETQ come from the germline V gene.

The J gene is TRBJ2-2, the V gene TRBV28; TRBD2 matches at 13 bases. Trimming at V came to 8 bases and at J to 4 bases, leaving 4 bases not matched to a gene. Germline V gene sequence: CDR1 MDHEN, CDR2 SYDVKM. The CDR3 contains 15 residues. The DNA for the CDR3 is TGTGCCAGCGAGGGACTAGCGGGACCCACCGGGGAGCTGTTTTTT. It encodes CASEGLAGPTGELFF.

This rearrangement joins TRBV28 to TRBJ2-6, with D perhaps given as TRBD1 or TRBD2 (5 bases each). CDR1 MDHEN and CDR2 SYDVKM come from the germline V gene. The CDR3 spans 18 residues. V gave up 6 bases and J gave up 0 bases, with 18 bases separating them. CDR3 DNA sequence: TGTGCCAGCAGGGGTGCGACCGGGGCCTACTCTGGGGCCAACGTCCTGACTTTC. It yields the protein CASRGATGAYSGANVLTF.

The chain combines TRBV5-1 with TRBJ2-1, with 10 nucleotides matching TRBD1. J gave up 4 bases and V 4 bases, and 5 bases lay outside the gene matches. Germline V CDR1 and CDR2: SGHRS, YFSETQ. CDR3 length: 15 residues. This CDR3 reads CASSGGQGTYNEQFF. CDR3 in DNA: TGCGCCAGCAGCGGGGGACAGGGGACGTACAATGAGCAGTTCTTC. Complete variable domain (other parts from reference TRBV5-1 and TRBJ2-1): KAGVTQTPRYLIKTRGQQVTLSCSPISGHRSVSWYQQTPGQGLQFLFEYFSETQRNKGNFPGRFSGRQFSNSRSEMNVSTLELGDSALYLCASSGGQGTYNEQFFGPGTRLTVL.

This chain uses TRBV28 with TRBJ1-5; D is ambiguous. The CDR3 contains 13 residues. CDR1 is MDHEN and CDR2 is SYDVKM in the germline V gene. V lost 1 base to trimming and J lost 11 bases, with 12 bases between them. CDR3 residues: CASSLSGARTQHF. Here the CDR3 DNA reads TGTGCCAGCAGTTTATCGGGTGCGAGAACCCAGCATTTT.

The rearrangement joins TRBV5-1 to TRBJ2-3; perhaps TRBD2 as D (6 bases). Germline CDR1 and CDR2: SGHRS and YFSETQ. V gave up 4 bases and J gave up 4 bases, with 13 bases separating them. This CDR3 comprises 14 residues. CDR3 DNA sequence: TGCGCCAGCAGCCGTTGGACTACCGCAGATACGCAGTATTTT. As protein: CASSRWTTADTQYF.

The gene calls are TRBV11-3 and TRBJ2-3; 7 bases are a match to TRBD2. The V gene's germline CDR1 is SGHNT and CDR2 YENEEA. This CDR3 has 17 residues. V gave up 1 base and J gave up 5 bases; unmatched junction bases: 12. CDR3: CASSLGLVAGPQDTQYF. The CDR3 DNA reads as TGTGCCAGCAGCTTAGGCTTGGTAGCGGGCCCCCAAGATACGCAGTATTTT.

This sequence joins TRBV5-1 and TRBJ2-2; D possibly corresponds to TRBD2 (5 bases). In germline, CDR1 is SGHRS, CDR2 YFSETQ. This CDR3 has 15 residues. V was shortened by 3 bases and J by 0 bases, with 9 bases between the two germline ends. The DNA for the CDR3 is TGCGCCAGCAGCTCGCTAGCCTCGAACACCGGGGAGCTGTTTTTT. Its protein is CASSSLASNTGELFF.

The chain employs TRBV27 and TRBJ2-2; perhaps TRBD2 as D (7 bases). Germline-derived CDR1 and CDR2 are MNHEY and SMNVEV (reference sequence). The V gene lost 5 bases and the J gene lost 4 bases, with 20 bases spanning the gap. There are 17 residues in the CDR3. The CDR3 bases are TGTGCCAGCAGTAGCCCCCTCAGGGGCGGGAGCACCGGGGAGCTGTTTTTT. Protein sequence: CASSSPLRGGSTGELFF.

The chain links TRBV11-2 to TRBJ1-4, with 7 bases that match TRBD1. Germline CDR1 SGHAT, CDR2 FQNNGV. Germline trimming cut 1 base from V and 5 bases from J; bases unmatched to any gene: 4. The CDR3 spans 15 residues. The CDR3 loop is CASSLGQGRNEKLFF. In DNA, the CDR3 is TGTGCCAGCAGCTTAGGACAGGGTAGGAATGAAAAACTGTTTTTT.

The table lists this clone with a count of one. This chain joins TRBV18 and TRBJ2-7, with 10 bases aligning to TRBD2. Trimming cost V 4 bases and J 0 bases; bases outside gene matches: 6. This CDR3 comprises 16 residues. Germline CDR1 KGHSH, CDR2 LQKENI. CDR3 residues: CASSQGLAGVSYEQYF. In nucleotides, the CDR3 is TGTGCCAGCTCACAGGGTCTAGCGGGAGTCTCCTACGAGCAGTACTTC.

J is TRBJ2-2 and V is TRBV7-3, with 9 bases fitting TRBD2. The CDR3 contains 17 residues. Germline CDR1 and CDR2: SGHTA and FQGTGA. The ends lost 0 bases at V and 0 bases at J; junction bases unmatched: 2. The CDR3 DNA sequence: TGTGCCAGCAGCTTAACGGCTAGCGGGACGAACACCGGGGAGCTGTTTTTT. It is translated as CASSLTASGTNTGELFF.

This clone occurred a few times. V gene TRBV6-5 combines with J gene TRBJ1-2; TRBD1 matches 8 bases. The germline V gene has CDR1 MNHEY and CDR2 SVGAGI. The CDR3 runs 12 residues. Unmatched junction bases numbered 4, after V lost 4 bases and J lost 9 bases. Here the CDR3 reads CASSSTGESYTF. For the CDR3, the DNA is TGTGCCAGCAGTTCGACAGGGGAAAGCTACACCTTC.

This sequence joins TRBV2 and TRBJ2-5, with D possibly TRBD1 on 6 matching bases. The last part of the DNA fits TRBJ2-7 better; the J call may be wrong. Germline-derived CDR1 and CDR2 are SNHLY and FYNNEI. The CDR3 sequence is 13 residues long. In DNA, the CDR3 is TGTGCCAGCAGTTTACAGGGTTTATACGAGCAGTACTTC. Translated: CASSLQGLYEQYF.